This paragraph reports one TCR beta chain. Its target antigen remains unknown. Base qualities are not provided; no much larger clone lies one nucleotide away. Inclusion was restricted to participants for whom at least one PBMC sample before ART initiation and at least two post-ART samples were available. Treatment was received in the United States of America by all participants with HIV. Before DNA extraction, cryopreserved samples of roughly 0.85-11 million PBMC were thawed and then washed. At the time of the earliest PBMC sample, participants with HIV were aged between about 20 and 54 years. PBMC samples from each participant spanned 1-4 timepoints before ART initiation and 2-8 timepoints after ART initiation, with a median of 7 samples. For every participant, serial HIV viral load, CD4+ T-cell count, ART history and demographic data were obtained. Genomic DNA was extracted from unsorted PBMC with a Qiagen kit on a QIAcube, processed in batches of 12 samples.

The sample comes from a study of long-term antiretroviral therapy in people with HIV (dated by TCRdb to the early 2020s). Some background on the complete study: The earliest samples were collected approximately a decade before the 2015 WHO recommendation for immediate ART, a period when ART was typically delayed until CD4 counts fell. Of the roughly 30 participants with HIV, 10 to 11 were female. A total of fewer than 200 cryopreserved PBMC samples were contributed to the cohort by 30 adults with confirmed HIV infection, with samples collected serially over a mean of about 6 years (range 1-12). No cross-contamination during QIAcube processing was shown when test extractions of a monoclonal T-cell line were performed alongside fewer than 35 polyclonal samples. This retrospective serial study examined whether starting ART and sustained HIV suppression were associated with changes in the composition and diversity of the TRB repertoire in peripheral blood. The study at large found these results: Since PBMC availability was limited, sequencing covered only the TCR beta chain, with no alpha chain pairing. Samples dated from 2004 to 2017, and the ART regimens used may be less effective than current ones. Unsorted PBMC were profiled instead of sorted CD4+ and CD8+ T cells because pre-ART samples had limited cell numbers. Inferences about post-ART repertoire changes are limited because no data were available on ART adherence, viral resistance or therapy changes. CDR3 length ranges in HIV repertoires were narrower than in controls, and network structure suggested an antigen-experienced repertoire with only a slight naive shift after ART. Starting ART was linked to a significant rise in TRB diversity, yet even with long-term ART the diversity remained significantly lower than in transplant donor controls. Expanded TRB clones identified before ART initiation dominated the repertoire at all time points, although this dominance fluctuated and declined in many PLHIV after ART.

Sequencing of the TRB variable region was done with the immunoSEQ hsTCRB v3.0 assay at survey level resolution. A depth of about 35,000-55,000 T-cell genomes per sample was targeted for TRB sequencing. TRB libraries were pooled and sequenced on an Illumina MiSeq using a v3 150-cycle kit. The authors' pipeline ran thus. Analysis of repertoires was carried out in R inside a reproducible Nextflow workflow spanning QC, data transformation and analysis. LymphoSeq2, an R package for exploring AIRR-Seq data, was used to implement custom analyses. A handful of samples that yielded fewer than 5000 total TRB sequences were excluded, so that fewer than 200 HIV repertoires were analyzed. Among the approximately 180 HIV repertoires that were kept, around 60 were collected before ART initiation and over 120 were collected after ART initiation. Repertoires were downsampled to 5000 TRB nucleotide sequences, with summary statistics averaged over 100 downsampling iterations. Only TRB sequences with CDR3 regions of at least seven amino acids were retained for analysis. Diversity was assessed using a clonality score derived from Shannon entropy and using the Gini coefficient. In repertoire networks, the top 5000 CDR3 amino acid sequences were linked whenever an edit distance of one separated two sequences. GLIPH2 predicted antigen specificity groups and MHC restriction for TRB CDR3 amino acid sequences. CDR3 amino acid sequences were matched against VDJdb and McPAS-TCR to flag known CMV, EBV, HIV or tissue antigen associations. Pre-ART, post-ART and control groups were compared with Wilcoxon signed-rank tests and Holm-Bonferroni correction. TCRdb's version of the immuneACCESS table is confined to in-frame rearrangements and falls short of the full clone set. An unresolved V gene accounts for under half of the shortfall where checked; the remainder is of unknown origin. V and J calls and clone size come straight from that table; D and trimming were deduced from the DNA. The sample table holds around 39,000 clones, of which under 85% were seen once. The leading ten clones occupy 6.2% of the sample.

The CDR3 starts with the cysteine, ends with the phenylalanine, and has 13 residues. The read is trimmed to its CDR3 DNA, 39 bases read in frame from base 1. In the germline V gene (reference sequence), CDR1 corresponds to WNHNN and CDR2 to SYGVQD. V loses 5 bases of germline sequence and J loses 5 bases, and the interval between the two ends is 12 bases. The sequence was obtained from a man aged 18 to 35 with HIV. Sequences were derived from unsorted PBMCs, sampled 1 year after starting antiretroviral therapy. The rearrangement joined TRBV10-1 to TRBJ1-1; the D gene lacks a confident call. CDR3 loop: CASSLRKGTEAFF. In nucleotides, the sequence is TGCGCCAGCAGTCTCAGGAAAGGAACTGAAGCTTTCTTT.